Sequencing of this T cell receptor beta chain was carried out in a study of blood T cell repertoires in COVID-19. Here immunoSEQ multiplex PCR was the method, and the copy in TCRdb shows in-frame clones only, minus some. This sample has 250,000 to 300,000 clones, with roughly 91% found just once. Looked up from germline, CDR1 is SGHAT and CDR2 is FQNNGV. This CDR3 has 13 residues. Between the trimmed V and J ends, which lost 4 bases and 5 bases, there was a span of 11 bases. This sequence joins TRBV11-2 and TRBJ2-5; D is unresolved. This clonotype originated in a woman aged 60 to 75 in a cohort exposed to, infected with or recovered from COVID-19 (not recorded which). The sample taken for sequencing was PBMCs or T cells enriched from blood (not recorded which). Written as DNA, the CDR3 is TGTGCCAGCAGCTCACCCACTCTGGAGACCCAGTACTTC. Translation gives CASSSPTLETQYF.